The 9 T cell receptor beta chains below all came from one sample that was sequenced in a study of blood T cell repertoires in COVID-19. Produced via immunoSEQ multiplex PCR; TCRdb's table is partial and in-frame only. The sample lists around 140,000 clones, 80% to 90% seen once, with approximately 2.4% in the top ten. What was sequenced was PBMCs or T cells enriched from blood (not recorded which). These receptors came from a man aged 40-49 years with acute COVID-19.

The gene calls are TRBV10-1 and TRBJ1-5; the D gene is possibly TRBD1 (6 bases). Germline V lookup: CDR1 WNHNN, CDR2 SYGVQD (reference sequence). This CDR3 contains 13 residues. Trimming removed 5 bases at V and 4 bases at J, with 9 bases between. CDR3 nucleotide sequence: TGCGCCAGCAGTCCCGGGACAAATCAGCCCCAGCATTTT. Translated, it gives CASSPGTNQPQHF.

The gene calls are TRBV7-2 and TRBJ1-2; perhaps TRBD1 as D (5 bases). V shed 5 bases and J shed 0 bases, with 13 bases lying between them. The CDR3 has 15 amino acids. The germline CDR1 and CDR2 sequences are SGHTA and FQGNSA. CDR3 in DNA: TGTGCCAGCAGCCTTAGGCGGACAACTAACTATGGCTACACCTTC. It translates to CASSLRRTTNYGYTF.

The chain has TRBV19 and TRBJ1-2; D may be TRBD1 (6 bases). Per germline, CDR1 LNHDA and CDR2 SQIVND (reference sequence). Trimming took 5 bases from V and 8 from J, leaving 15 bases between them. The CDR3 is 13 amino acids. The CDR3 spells CASSPMTGGGYTF. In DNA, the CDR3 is TGTGCCAGTAGTCCTATGACAGGTGGGGGCTACACCTTC.

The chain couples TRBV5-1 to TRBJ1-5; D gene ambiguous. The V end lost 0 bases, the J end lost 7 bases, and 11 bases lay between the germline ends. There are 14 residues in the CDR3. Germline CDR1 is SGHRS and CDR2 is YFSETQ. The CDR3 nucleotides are TGCGCCAGCAGCTTGGGCGGGAAGGAGCAGCCCCAGCATTTT. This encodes CASSLGGKEQPQHF.

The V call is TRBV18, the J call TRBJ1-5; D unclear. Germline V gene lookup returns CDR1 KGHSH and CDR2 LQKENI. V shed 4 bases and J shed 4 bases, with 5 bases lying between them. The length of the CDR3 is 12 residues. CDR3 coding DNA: TGTGCCAGCTCACGACAAAATCAGCCCCAGCATTTT. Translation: CASSRQNQPQHF.

CDR3 sequence: CASSQGSTWSSYNEQFF. CDR3 DNA: TGTGCCAGCAGCCAAGGATCAACTTGGAGCTCCTACAATGAGCAGTTCTTC. This chain joins TRBV3-1 (or the pseudogene TRBV3-2) and TRBJ2-1; D unclear. The CDR3 covers 17 residues. The germline V gene encodes CDR1 LGHDT and CDR2 YNNKEL (reference sequence). V lost 1 base and J 0 bases, leaving 13 bases between the germline ends.

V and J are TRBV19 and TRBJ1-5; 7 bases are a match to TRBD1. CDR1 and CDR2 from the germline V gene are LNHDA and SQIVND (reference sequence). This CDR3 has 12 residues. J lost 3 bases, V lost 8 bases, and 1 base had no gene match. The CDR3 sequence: CASGQANQPQHF. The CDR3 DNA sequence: TGTGCCAGTGGACAGGCCAATCAGCCCCAGCATTTT. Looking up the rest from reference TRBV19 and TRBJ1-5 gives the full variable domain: DGGITQSPKYLFRKEGQNVTLSCEQNLNHDAMYWYRQDPGQGLRLIYYSQIVNDFQKGDIAEGYSVSREKKESFPLTVTSAQKNPTAFYLCASGQANQPQHFGDGTRLSIL.

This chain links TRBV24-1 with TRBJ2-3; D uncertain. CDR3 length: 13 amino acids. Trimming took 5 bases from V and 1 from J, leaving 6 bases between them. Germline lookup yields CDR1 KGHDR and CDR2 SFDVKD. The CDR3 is CATSGQGTDTQYF. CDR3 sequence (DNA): TGTGCCACCAGTGGTCAGGGCACAGATACGCAGTATTTT.

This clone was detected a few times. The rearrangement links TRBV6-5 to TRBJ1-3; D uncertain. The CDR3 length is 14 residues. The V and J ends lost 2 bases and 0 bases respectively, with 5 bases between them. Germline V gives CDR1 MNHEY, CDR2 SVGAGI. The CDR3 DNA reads TGTGCCAGCAGTTACACTGACTCTGGAAACACCATATATTTT. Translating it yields CASSYTDSGNTIYF.